Reported below is one TCR beta chain. Its matching antigen is unknown. Diagnoses were established using clinical symptoms, serum thyroxine and TRAb, thyroid ultrasound and orbital computed tomography. The authors obtained PBMCs from about 9 ml of fresh peripheral blood. The data derive from a study of T cells in Graves' hyperthyroidism and ophthalmopathy. Regarding the study as a whole: Blood also carried most thyroid clonotypes expanded above 0.001.

Germline CDR1 reads PRHDT; CDR2 reads FYEKMQ (reference sequence). V lost 8 bases, J lost 6 bases, and 14 bases stayed unmatched. CDR3 length: 15 amino acids. Template material for amplifying TCR beta CDR3 regions consisted of RNA transcripts. Using the HTBI primer set, a first-round RT-PCR was run on the TCR CDR3. TCRdb used MiXCR to reprocess the multiplex PCR reads, holding one entry per CDR3 protein. Of hundreds of thousands of distinct CDR3 sequences in the sample, just under 20% were seen once. The chain employs TRBV13 and TRBJ2-7; 9 positions match TRBD1. The sequence came from a middle-aged man with Graves' ophthalmopathy. The sequenced sample consisted of blood. The CDR3 coding sequence is TGTGCCAGCGGCTCCGGTCCCGGGACAGGGTTCGAGCAGTACTTC. It is translated as CASGSGPGTGFEQYF.